Presented here are 4 T cell receptor beta chains from one specimen sequenced in a study of shared clonotypes between healthy human individuals. Generated by immunoSEQ multiplex PCR, the TCRdb table keeps only in-frame clones and is missing some. The data show 1,500,000 or so clones, with approximately 98.5% seen just once and 0.36% held by the top ten. Sequencing used naive CD4+ T cells sorted from blood. Subset: CD45RA+ positively selected. Receptors originate from a man aged 25-45 years in good health.

This clone was counted between two and nine times. Other DNA sequences within the sample encode an identical CDR3. The chain couples TRBV5-1 to TRBJ2-1; D gene unclear. CDR1 is SGHRS and CDR2 is YFSETQ in the germline V gene. V gave up 2 bases and J gave up 6 bases, with 3 bases separating them. This CDR3 comprises 11 residues. The CDR3 reads CASSLRNEQFF. In nucleotides, the CDR3 is TGCGCCAGCAGCTTACGCAATGAGCAGTTCTTC. The full variable domain, its missing parts supplied by reference TRBV5-1 and TRBJ2-1, is KAGVTQTPRYLIKTRGQQVTLSCSPISGHRSVSWYQQTPGQGLQFLFEYFSETQRNKGNFPGRFSGRQFSNSRSEMNVSTLELGDSALYLCASSLRNEQFFGPGTRLTVL.

This chain joins TRBV5-4 and TRBJ2-1; possibly TRBD2 for D (6 bases). Trimming removed 0 bases from V and 9 bases from J, with 10 bases in between. Germline CDR1 SGHNT, CDR2 YYREEE (reference sequence). This CDR3 has 13 amino acids. DNA for the CDR3: TGTGCCAGCAGCTTGGTCGACGGGGGTGAGCAGTTCTTC. Translating it yields CASSLVDGGEQFF.

The gene calls are TRBV6-6 and TRBJ2-3; D uncertain. In germline, CDR1 is MNHNY, CDR2 SVGAGI (reference sequence). The CDR3 loop spans 14 amino acids. V was clipped by 2 bases and J by 4 bases, with 10 bases between them. This CDR3 reads CASSYRPAADTQYF. In nucleotides, the CDR3 is TGTGCCAGCAGTTACCGCCCCGCAGCAGATACGCAGTATTTT.

This sequence joins TRBV19 and TRBJ1-1, with unresolved D. V lost 5 bases, J lost 0 bases, and 7 bases lay in between. This CDR3 spans 13 amino acids. The germline CDR1 and CDR2 sequences are LNHDA and SQIVND (reference sequence). The CDR3 coding sequence is TGTGCCAGTAGTCCATTTATGAACACTGAAGCTTTCTTT. Encoded protein: CASSPFMNTEAFF. Variable domain in full (rest from reference TRBV19 and TRBJ1-1): DGGITQSPKYLFRKEGQNVTLSCEQNLNHDAMYWYRQDPGQGLRLIYYSQIVNDFQKGDIAEGYSVSREKKESFPLTVTSAQKNPTAFYLCASSPFMNTEAFFGQGTRLTVV.